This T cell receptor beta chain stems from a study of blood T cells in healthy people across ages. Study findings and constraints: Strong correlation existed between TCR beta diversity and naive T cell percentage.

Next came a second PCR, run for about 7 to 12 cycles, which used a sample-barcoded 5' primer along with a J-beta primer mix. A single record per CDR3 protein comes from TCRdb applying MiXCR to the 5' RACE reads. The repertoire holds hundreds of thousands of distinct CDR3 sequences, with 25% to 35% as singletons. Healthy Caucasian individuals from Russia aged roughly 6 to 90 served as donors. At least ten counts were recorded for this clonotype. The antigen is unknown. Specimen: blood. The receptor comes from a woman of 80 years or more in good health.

CDR3 DNA: TGTGCCAGCAGTTCCCCGACAGTAAACTATGGCTACACCTTC. Amino acid sequence: CASSSPTVNYGYTF. This rearrangement joins TRBV6-2 or TRBV6-3 to TRBJ1-2, with D possibly TRBD1 on 5 matching bases. Germline V gives CDR1 MNHEY, CDR2 SVGEGT. V lost 4 bases and J lost 2, with 11 bases in between. This CDR3 comprises 14 residues.